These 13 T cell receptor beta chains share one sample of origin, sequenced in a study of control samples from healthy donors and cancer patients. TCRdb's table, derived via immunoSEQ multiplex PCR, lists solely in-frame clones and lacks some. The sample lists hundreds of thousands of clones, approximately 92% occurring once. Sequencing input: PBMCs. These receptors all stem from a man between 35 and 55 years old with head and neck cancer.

The CDR3 DNA reads TGCGCCAGCAGCCAAAAGCGAGGAGGCAATCAGCCCCAGCATTTT. It codes for CASSQKRGGNQPQHF. V is TRBV4-3 and J is TRBJ1-5; D not resolved. The CDR3 is 15 amino acids. Germline V gene data show CDR1 as LGHNA and CDR2 as YSLEER. The V end was cut by 2 bases, the J end by 2 bases, with 10 bases between.

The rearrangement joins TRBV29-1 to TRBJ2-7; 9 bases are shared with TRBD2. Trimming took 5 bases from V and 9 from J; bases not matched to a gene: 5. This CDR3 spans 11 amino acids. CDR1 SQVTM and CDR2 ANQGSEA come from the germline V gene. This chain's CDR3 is CSVNQREVQYF. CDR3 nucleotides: TGCAGCGTTAACCAGCGGGAGGTGCAGTACTTC.

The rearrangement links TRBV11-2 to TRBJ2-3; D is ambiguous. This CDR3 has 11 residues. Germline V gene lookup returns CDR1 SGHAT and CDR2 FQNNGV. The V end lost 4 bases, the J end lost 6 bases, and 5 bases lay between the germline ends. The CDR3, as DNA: TGTGCCAGCAGCTGGGCCGATACGCAGTATTTT. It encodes CASSWADTQYF.

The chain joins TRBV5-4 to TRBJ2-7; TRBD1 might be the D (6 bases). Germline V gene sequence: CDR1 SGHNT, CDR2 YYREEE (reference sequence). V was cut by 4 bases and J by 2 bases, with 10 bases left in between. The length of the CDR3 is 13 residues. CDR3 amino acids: CASSTPGAYEQYF. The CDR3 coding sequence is TGTGCCAGCAGCACCCCAGGGGCCTACGAGCAGTACTTC.

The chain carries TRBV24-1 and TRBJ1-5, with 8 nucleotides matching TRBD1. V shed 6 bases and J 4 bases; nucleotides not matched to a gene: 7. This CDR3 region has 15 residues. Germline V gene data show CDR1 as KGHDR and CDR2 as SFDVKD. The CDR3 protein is CATSTGTGKNQPQHF. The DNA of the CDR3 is TGTGCCACCAGTACCGGGACAGGCAAAAATCAGCCCCAGCATTTT.

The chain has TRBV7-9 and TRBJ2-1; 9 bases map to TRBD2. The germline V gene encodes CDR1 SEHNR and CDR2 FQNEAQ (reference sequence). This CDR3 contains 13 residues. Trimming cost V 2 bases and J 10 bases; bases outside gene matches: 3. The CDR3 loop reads CASSLLAGQEQFF. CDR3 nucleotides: TGTGCCAGCAGCTTACTAGCGGGGCAAGAGCAGTTCTTC.

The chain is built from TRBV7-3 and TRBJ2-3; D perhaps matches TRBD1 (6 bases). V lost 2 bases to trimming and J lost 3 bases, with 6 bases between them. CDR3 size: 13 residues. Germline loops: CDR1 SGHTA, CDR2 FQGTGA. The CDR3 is CASSLGTTDTQYF. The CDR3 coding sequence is TGTGCCAGCAGCTTAGGGACAACAGATACGCAGTATTTT.

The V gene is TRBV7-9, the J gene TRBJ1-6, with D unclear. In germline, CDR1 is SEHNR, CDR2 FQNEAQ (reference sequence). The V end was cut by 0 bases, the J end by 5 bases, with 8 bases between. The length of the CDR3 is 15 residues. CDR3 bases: TGTGCCAGCAGCTTAGCGATGGGCAATAATTCACCCCTCCACTTT. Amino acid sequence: CASSLAMGNNSPLHF.

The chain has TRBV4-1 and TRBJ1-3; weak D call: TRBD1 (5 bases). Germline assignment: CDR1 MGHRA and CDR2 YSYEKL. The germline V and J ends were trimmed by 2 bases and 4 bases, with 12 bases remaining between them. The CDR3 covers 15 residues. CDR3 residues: CASSQNAGSGNTIYF. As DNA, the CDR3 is TGCGCCAGCAGCCAAAACGCAGGGTCGGGAAACACCATATATTTT.

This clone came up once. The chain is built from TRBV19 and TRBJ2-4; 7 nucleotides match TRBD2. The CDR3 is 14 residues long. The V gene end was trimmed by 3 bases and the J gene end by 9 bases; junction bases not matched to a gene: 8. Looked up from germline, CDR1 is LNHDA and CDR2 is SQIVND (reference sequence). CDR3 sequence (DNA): TGTGCCAGTAGTATTCAGGGAGCTAGCGGCATTCAGTACTTC. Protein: CASSIQGASGIQYF.

The CDR3 DNA follows: TGTGCCAGCAACATGGGACAGGGAAGGCAAGAGACCCAGTACTTC. Amino acids: CASNMGQGRQETQYF. The rearrangement joins TRBV11-2 to TRBJ2-5, with TRBD1 matching 9 bases. Trimming at V came to 7 bases and at J to 2 bases, leaving 8 bases not matched to a gene. This CDR3 region has 15 residues. CDR1 and CDR2 from the germline V gene are SGHAT and FQNNGV.

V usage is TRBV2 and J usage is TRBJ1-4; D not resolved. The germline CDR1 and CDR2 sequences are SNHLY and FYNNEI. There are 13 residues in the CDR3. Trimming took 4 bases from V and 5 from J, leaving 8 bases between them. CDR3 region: CASSVLNNEKLFF. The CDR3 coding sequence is TGTGCCAGCAGTGTCCTTAACAATGAAAAACTGTTTTTT.

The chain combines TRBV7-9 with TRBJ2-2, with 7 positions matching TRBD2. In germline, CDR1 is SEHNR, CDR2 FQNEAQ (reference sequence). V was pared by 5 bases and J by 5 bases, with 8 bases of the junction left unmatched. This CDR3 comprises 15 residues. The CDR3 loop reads CASSPGGSWTGELFF. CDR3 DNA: TGTGCCAGCAGCCCCGGGGGGTCGTGGACCGGGGAGCTGTTTTTT.